This is a list of T cell receptor beta chains from one sample in a study of blood T cell repertoires in COVID-19. Profiled with immunoSEQ multiplex PCR; TCRdb holds only in-frame clones, not every one. The data contain roughly 250,000 clones, roughly 90% of them singletons. Source material: peripheral blood. The receptors were sampled from a man aged 25 to 45 with acute or convalescent COVID-19. Each CDR3 is given with its conserved first and last residue. Some rows mark clone size as missing; the rest say once, few, many or name a class of expanded clone.

abundance: .
v_gene: TRBV9
CDR3aa: CASSVGGRDNEQFF

abundance: .
v_gene: TRBV7-7
CDR3aa: CASSPRLAGAPAYNEQFF

abundance: .
v_gene: TRBV6-5
CDR3aa: CASSRPQNSNQPQHF

abundance: .
v_gene: TRBV10-1
CDR3aa: CASSELAGELTDTQYF

abundance: .
v_gene: TRBV14
CDR3aa: CASSRQGSSYNSPLHF

abundance: .
v_gene: TRBV6-2/TRBV6-3
CDR3aa: CASSYLGGGLMETQYF

abundance: .
v_gene: TRBV4-1
CDR3aa: CASSQEQRTGRGYTF

abundance: .
v_gene: TRBV7-3
CDR3aa: CASSRLVYTDSYNSPLHF

abundance: .
v_gene: TRBV18
CDR3aa: CASSPVGRGTEAFF

abundance: .
v_gene: TRBV19
CDR3aa: CASSIGGGLPLGYTF

abundance: .
v_gene: TRBV11-3
CDR3aa: CASSPGKGREGSDTQYF

abundance: .
v_gene: TRBV28
CDR3aa: CASSSPMGDIQYF

abundance: few
v_gene: TRBV19
CDR3aa: CASSPQGLGTEAFF

abundance: .
v_gene: TRBV5-6
CDR3aa: CASSIDRGRTEAFF

abundance: .
v_gene: TRBV30
CDR3aa: CAWNVAIGNTIYF

abundance: .
v_gene: TRBV28
CDR3aa: CASSPMGQGDSPLHF

abundance: .
v_gene: TRBV6-5
CDR3aa: CASRTGGYEKLFF

abundance: .
v_gene: TRBV18
CDR3aa: CASSPDTGGWVTEAFF

abundance: .
v_gene: TRBV29-1
CDR3aa: CSVDLQGYEQYF

abundance: .
v_gene: TRBV11-2
CDR3aa: CASSSGRGEQFF

abundance: .
v_gene: TRBV19
CDR3aa: CASSIRPQTGRGANVLTF

abundance: .
v_gene: TRBV12-3/TRBV12-4
CDR3aa: CASSQYNEQFF

abundance: .
v_gene: TRBV2
CDR3aa: CASLKEVGQPQHF

abundance: once
v_gene: TRBV24-1
CDR3aa: CATTGGSGTQYF

abundance: .
v_gene: TRBV10-1
CDR3aa: CASSESTVGEAFF

abundance: .
v_gene: TRBV7-9
CDR3aa: CASSLGLADEKLFF

abundance: .
v_gene: TRBV6-1
CDR3aa: CASSEASGLAFNSPLHF

abundance: .
v_gene: TRBV27
CDR3aa: CASSLRTGGVSNEQFF

abundance: .
v_gene: TRBV6-1
CDR3aa: CASSAQRVAGITDTQYF

abundance: .
v_gene: TRBV6-5
CDR3aa: CASSYSSRGYNEQFF

abundance: .
v_gene: TRBV6-1
CDR3aa: CASSEAGRLDTEAFF

abundance: .
v_gene: TRBV27
CDR3aa: CASSSTDRGGTGELFF

abundance: .
v_gene: TRBV5-4
CDR3aa: CASSLGQTGETQYF

abundance: once
v_gene: TRBV6-5
CDR3aa: CASSQPRQGGTEAFF

abundance: .
v_gene: TRBV6-5
CDR3aa: CASSYTGPRIDSPLHF

abundance: .
v_gene: TRBV2
CDR3aa: CASREDRWGRAEQYF

abundance: .
v_gene: TRBV9
CDR3aa: CASSEPRTGNTGELFF

abundance: .
v_gene: TRBV16
CDR3aa: CASSVQGRGKLFF

abundance: once
v_gene: TRBV9
CDR3aa: CASSVEGRGGNSPLHF

abundance: .
v_gene: TRBV5-1
CDR3aa: CASHRGGTGNEQYF